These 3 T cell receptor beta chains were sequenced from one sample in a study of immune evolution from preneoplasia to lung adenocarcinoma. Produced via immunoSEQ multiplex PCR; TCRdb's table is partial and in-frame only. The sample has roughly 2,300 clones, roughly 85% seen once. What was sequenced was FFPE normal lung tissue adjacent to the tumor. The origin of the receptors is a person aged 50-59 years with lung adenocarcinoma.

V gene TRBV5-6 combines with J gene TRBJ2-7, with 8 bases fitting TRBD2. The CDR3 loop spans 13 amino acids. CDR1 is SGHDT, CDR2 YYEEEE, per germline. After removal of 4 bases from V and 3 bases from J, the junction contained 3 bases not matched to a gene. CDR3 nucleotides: TGTGCCAGCAGCCACGGGACTAGCTACGAGCAGTACTTC. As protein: CASSHGTSYEQYF.

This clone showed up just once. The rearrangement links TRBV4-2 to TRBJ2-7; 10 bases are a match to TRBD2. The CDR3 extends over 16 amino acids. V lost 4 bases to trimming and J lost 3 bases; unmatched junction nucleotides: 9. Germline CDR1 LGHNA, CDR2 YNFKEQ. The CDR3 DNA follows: TGTGCCAGCAGCCCAACCCAGCGGGAGGGCCACTACGAGCAGTACTTC. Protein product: CASSPTQREGHYEQYF.

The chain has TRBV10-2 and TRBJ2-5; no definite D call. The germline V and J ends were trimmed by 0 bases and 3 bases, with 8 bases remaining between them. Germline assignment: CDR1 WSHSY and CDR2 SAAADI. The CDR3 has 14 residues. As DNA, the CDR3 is TGCGCCAGCAGTGAGTCATGGCAGAAAGAGACCCAGTACTTC. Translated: CASSESWQKETQYF.